This note documents a single T cell receptor beta chain sequence. Profiled with immunoSEQ multiplex PCR; TCRdb holds only in-frame clones, not every one. The repertoire consists of about 95,000 clones, with more than 80% occurring once and the leading ten covering 4% to 6%. The data derive from a study of blood T cell repertoires in COVID-19. CDR3 length: 14 residues. CDR1 is GTSNPN and CDR2 is SVGIG in the germline V gene (reference sequence). Trimming left V 1 base short and J 0 bases short, with 6 bases between. The sequence came from a man at least 80 years old with COVID-19, enrolled during active disease. The sequenced sample consisted of peripheral blood. The gene calls are TRBV30 and TRBJ1-4; possible D gene TRBD1, 5 bases. CDR3 coding DNA: TGTGCCTGGAGTGCCAGGGCAACTAATGAAAAACTGTTTTTT. It codes for CAWSARATNEKLFF.